This T cell receptor beta chain comes out of a study of graft-versus-host responses after intestinal transplantation. Study overall: The whole recipient group had anti-thymocyte globulin induction followed by tacrolimus and steroids for two to three years.

Clones were sequenced by immunoSEQ multiplex PCR, and TCRdb holds only the in-frame ones, with some missing. The sample lists approximately 80,000 clones; approximately 88% were seen once. The study, taken as a whole, reports: Ileal or blood samples showed some GvH clones first, and such clones were also found in recipient marrow.

In the case of this clone: The antigen is not known.

The CDR3 is 13 residues long. Germline CDR1 LNHDA, CDR2 SQIVND (reference sequence). The V and J ends lost 6 bases and 2 bases respectively, with 11 bases between them. The J gene is TRBJ2-7, the V gene TRBV19, with D possibly being TRBD1 (5 bases). This sequence originates from a human donor who received an intestinal transplant. Specimen: unstimulated CD4+ T cells sorted from spleen or lymph node cells, collected before intestinal transplant. The CDR3, as DNA: TGTGCCAGTAGCGCAGGGTTTCCCTACGAGCAGTACTTC. Its translation: CASSAGFPYEQYF.